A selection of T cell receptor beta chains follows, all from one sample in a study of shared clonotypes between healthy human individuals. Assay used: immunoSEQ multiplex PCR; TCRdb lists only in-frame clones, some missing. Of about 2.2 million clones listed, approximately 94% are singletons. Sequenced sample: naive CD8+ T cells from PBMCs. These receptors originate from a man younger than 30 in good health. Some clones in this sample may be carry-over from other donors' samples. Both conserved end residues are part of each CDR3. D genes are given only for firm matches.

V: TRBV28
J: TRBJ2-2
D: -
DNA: TGTGCCAGCAGTTTAGTGCGCACCGGGGAGCTGTTTTTT
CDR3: CASSLVRTGELFF

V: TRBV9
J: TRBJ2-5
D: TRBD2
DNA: TGTGCCAGCAGCGTAGAGCGGGGCCAAGAGACCCAGTACTTC
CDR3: CASSVERGQETQYF

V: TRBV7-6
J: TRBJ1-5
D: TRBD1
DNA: TGTGCCAGCAGCTTAGCGGGACAGGGCGATCAGCCCCAGCATTTT
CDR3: CASSLAGQGDQPQHF

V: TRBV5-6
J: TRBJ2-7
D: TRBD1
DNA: TGTGCCAGCAGCTCGGTAAACAGGGGGGACGAGCAGTACTTC
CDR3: CASSSVNRGDEQYF

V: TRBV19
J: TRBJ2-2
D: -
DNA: TGTGCCAGTTCTGCTCAATACGCGAACACCGGGGAGCTGTTTTTT
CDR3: CASSAQYANTGELFF

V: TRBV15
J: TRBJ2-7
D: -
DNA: TGTGCCACCAGCAGAACCGTTTCCTACGAGCAGTACTTC
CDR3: CATSRTVSYEQYF

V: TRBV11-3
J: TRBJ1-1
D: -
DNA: TGTGCCAGCAGCGTGTTCATGGGAGCTTTCTTT
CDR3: CASSVFMGAFF

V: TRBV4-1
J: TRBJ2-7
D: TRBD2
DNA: TGCGCCAGCAGCCCCGGGCGGGAGGTCGAGCAGTACTTC
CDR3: CASSPGREVEQYF

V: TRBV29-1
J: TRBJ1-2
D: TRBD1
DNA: TGCAGCGTTGTAGGGCAGGGGGCGGGTAACTATGGCTACACCTTC
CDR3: CSVVGQGAGNYGYTF

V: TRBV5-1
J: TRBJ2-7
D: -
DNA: TGCGCCAGCAGCTTGGGGGACCACTACGAGCAGTACTTC
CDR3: CASSLGDHYEQYF

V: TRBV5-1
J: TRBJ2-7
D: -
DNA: TGCGCCAGCGGCCCCCGTGGCGCGTACGAGCAGTACTTC
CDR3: CASGPRGAYEQYF